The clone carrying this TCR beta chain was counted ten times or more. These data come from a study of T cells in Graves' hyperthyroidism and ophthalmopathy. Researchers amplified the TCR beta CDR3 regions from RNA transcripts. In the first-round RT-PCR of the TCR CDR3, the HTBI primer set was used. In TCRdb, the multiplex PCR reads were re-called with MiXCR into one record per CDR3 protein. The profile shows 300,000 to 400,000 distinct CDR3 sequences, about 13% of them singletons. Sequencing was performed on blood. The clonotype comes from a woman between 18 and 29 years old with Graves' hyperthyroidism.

CDR3 sequence reads: CASSRIGQYGYTF. The CDR3 region has the DNA TGTGCCAGCAGCCGAATTGGACAGTATGGCTACACCTTC. V and J are TRBV6-1 and TRBJ1-2, with D perhaps TRBD1 (6 bases). Trimming took 6 bases from V and 5 from J, leaving 13 bases between them. CDR1 is MNHNS, CDR2 SASEGT, per germline. The CDR3 is made up of 13 amino acids.